The 26 T cell receptor beta chains given below trace back to one sample, sequenced in a study of vaccination and CD4 T cells after COVID-19. Treatment reported: roughly 11-day PBMC culture with coronavirus spike peptide pools or control peptides (ViraFEST assay). The antigens of these receptors remain unknown. The Oncomine TCR Beta short-read assay sequenced DNA from cultured CD4+ T cells. Using its own MiXCR run on the PCR reads, TCRdb lists one record per CDR3 protein. The sample lists some 18,000 distinct CDR3 sequences, around 58% seen once, with roughly 7.3% in the top ten. Sequenced sample: CD4+ T cells from blood, cultured in vitro. These TCRs come from a human donor who had recovered from COVID-19.

The gene calls are TRBV6-1 and TRBJ2-1; 11 bases are shared with TRBD2. The CDR3 totals 14 residues. Unmatched junction bases numbered 2, after V lost 7 bases and J lost 3 bases. Germline lookup yields CDR1 MNHNS and CDR2 SASEGT. The CDR3: CASKTSGIYNEQFF. DNA of the CDR3: TGTGCCAGCAAGACTAGCGGGATCTACAATGAGCAGTTCTTC.

The gene calls are TRBV5-1 and TRBJ1-5, with 10 bases aligning to TRBD1. Germline assignment: CDR1 SGHRS and CDR2 YFSETQ. V gave up 3 bases and J gave up 7 bases; unmatched junction bases: 4. The CDR3 is 14 residues long. CDR3 in amino acids: CASSSGTGVQPQHF. DNA of the CDR3: TGCGCCAGCAGCTCCGGGACAGGGGTACAGCCCCAGCATTTT.

This clonotype was counted between two and nine times. V usage is TRBV21-1 and J usage is TRBJ2-7. TRBV21-1 is a known pseudogene. This CDR3 has 16 amino acids. CDR3 region: CASSKSWQGSSYEQYF. DNA for the CDR3: TGTGCCAGCAGCAAATCTTGGCAGGGGAGCTCCTACGAGCAGTACTTC.

The J gene is TRBJ2-7, the V gene TRBV27, with TRBD1 matching 9 bases. This CDR3 is built from 16 residues. The germline gives CDR1 MNHEY, CDR2 SMNVEV (reference sequence). V was clipped by 5 bases and J by 0 bases; unmatched bases: 8. The CDR3 DNA reads as TGTGCCAGCAGTCAGGGACAGGGCTTTAGCTCCTACGAGCAGTACTTC. It codes for CASSQGQGFSSYEQYF.

CDR3 in amino acids: CASSYYSGQGNYGYTF. Written as DNA, the CDR3 is TGTGCCAGCAGTTACTATAGCGGACAGGGGAACTATGGCTACACCTTC. This chain joins TRBV6-5 and TRBJ1-2; 9 bases agree with TRBD1. Germline CDR1 is MNHEY and CDR2 is SVGAGI. The CDR3 is 16 amino acids. Germline trimming cut 1 base from V and 2 bases from J; bases unmatched to any gene: 5.

This clonotype appeared once. V and J are TRBV19 and TRBJ2-1, with 9 bases fitting TRBD2. The germline gives CDR1 LNHDA, CDR2 SQIVND (reference sequence). The V and J ends lost 6 bases and 4 bases, in that order; junction bases with no gene match: 10. CDR3 size: 16 residues. CDR3 sequence: CASSLDAGGPYNEQFF. For the CDR3, the DNA is TGTGCCAGTAGCCTTGATGCGGGAGGGCCTTACAATGAGCAGTTCTTC.

This clonotype was counted once. The chain carries TRBV19 and TRBJ2-1, with TRBD1 identical over 12 bases. The CDR3 consists of 14 residues. Per germline, CDR1 LNHDA and CDR2 SQIVND (reference sequence). Trimming at V came to 8 bases and at J to 7 bases, leaving 6 bases not matched to a gene. The CDR3 sequence is CASGLGQGANEQFF. The DNA of the CDR3 is TGTGCCAGTGGTTTGGGACAGGGGGCGAATGAGCAGTTCTTC.

This chain links TRBV20-1 with TRBJ1-4; possible D gene TRBD1, 5 bases. The CDR3 is 14 amino acids. CDR1 DFQATT and CDR2 SNEGSKA come from the germline V gene (reference sequence). V lost 5 bases, J lost 4 bases, and 14 bases lay in between. As DNA, the CDR3 is TGCAGTGCTCTGGCGACAGCCCTTAATGAAAAACTGTTTTTT. It codes for CSALATALNEKLFF.

The table lists this clonotype with a few counts. The rearrangement uses TRBV20-1 and TRBJ1-2; 9 bases are shared with TRBD1. Trimming took 5 bases from V and 4 from J; bases not matched to a gene: 8. The germline CDR1 and CDR2 sequences are DFQATT and SNEGSKA (reference sequence). This CDR3 is 14 amino acids long. CDR3 protein: CSAFDRGSFYGYTF. DNA for the CDR3: TGCAGTGCTTTCGACAGGGGGAGTTTCTATGGCTACACCTTC.

The chain is built from TRBV14 and TRBJ1-2, with unresolved D. Trimming stripped 5 bases from V and 4 bases from J, with 17 bases between. CDR1 SGHDN and CDR2 FVKESK come from the germline V gene. This CDR3 is 15 amino acids long. For the CDR3, the DNA is TGTGCCAGCAGCTCATCAGGCGTCAGGACCTATGGCTACACCTTC. This gives the protein CASSSSGVRTYGYTF.

The chain has TRBV30 and TRBJ2-7; a weak D match, TRBD2 (7 bases). Looked up from germline, CDR1 is GTSNPN and CDR2 is SVGIG (reference sequence). With 0 bases removed from V and 2 bases from J, the gap between germline ends came to 8 bases. The length of the CDR3 is 13 residues. The CDR3 here is CAWSVGGAYEQYF. CDR3 coding DNA: TGTGCCTGGAGTGTAGGGGGGGCCTACGAGCAGTACTTC.

This clonotype was observed a handful of times. The chain employs TRBV27 and TRBJ1-1; the D gene is possibly TRBD1 (6 bases). The germline CDR1 and CDR2 sequences are MNHEY and SMNVEV (reference sequence). This CDR3 is 13 amino acids long. Between the trimmed V and J ends, which lost 6 bases and 2 bases, there was a span of 10 bases. This CDR3 is CASSGQFNTEAFF. As DNA, the CDR3 is TGTGCCAGCAGCGGACAGTTCAACACTGAAGCTTTCTTT.

V usage is TRBV30 and J usage is TRBJ1-1; D remains unclear. In germline, CDR1 is GTSNPN, CDR2 SVGIG (reference sequence). The CDR3 runs to 11 residues. Trimming took off 4 bases at V and 2 bases at J, with 5 bases between the two ends. CDR3 coding DNA: TGTGCCTGGAATAATAACACTGAAGCTTTCTTT. This gives the protein CAWNNNTEAFF.

The chain has TRBV11-2 and TRBJ2-4; D is perhaps TRBD2 (6 bases). The CDR3 has 14 amino acids. The germline V gene encodes CDR1 SGHAT and CDR2 FQNNGV. V lost 4 bases, J lost 5 bases, and 12 bases lay in between. CDR3 loop: CASSSSPGENIQYF. CDR3 in DNA: TGTGCCAGCAGCTCCTCTCCGGGGGAAAACATTCAGTACTTC. The full variable domain, rest sourced from reference TRBV11-2 and TRBJ2-4, is EAGVAQSPRYKIIEKRQSVAFWCNPISGHATLYWYQQILGQGPKLLIQFQNNGVVDDSQLPKDRFSAERLKGVDSTLKIQPAKLEDSAVYLCASSSSPGENIQYFGAGTRLSVL.

The chain links TRBV27 to TRBJ2-2; no firm D call. The CDR3 sequence is 14 residues long. V was trimmed by 3 bases and J by 5 bases, leaving 10 bases between them. Germline assignment: CDR1 MNHEY and CDR2 SMNVEV (reference sequence). CDR3 bases: TGTGCCAGCAGTTTGAGACTTTGGACCGGGGAGCTGTTTTTT. Translation: CASSLRLWTGELFF.

The rearrangement uses TRBV6-5 and TRBJ2-5; D is perhaps TRBD2 (5 bases). This CDR3 has 14 amino acids. The V gene lost 4 bases and the J gene lost 2 bases, with 11 bases spanning the gap. Germline-derived CDR1 and CDR2 are MNHEY and SVGAGI. This CDR3 reads CASSLRTPQETQYF. DNA for the CDR3: TGTGCCAGCAGTTTACGGACTCCACAAGAGACCCAGTACTTC.

This clonotype is medium-sized in the sample. This chain uses TRBV20-1 with TRBJ2-7; either TRBD1 or TRBD2 may fit D (5 bases each). Germline CDR1 and CDR2: DFQATT and SNEGSKA (reference sequence). Trimming took 2 bases from V and 5 from J, leaving 22 bases between them. This CDR3 region has 16 residues. As DNA, the CDR3 is TGCAGTGCTAGACCAGTTCCCGACAGTGGAGGCAACGAGCAGTACTTC. Translation gives CSARPVPDSGGNEQYF.

The rearrangement uses TRBV27 and TRBJ2-7, with no clear D. Between the trimmed V and J ends, which lost 2 bases and 7 bases, there was a span of 12 bases. The length of the CDR3 is 13 residues. Germline-derived CDR1 and CDR2 are MNHEY and SMNVEV (reference sequence). This CDR3 is CASSLKAKGEQYF. Written as DNA, the CDR3 is TGTGCCAGCAGTTTAAAGGCAAAAGGGGAGCAGTACTTC.

The rearrangement uses TRBV20-1 and TRBJ2-7, with TRBD2 identical over 9 bases. Germline V gene lookup returns CDR1 DFQATT and CDR2 SNEGSKA (reference sequence). V lost 0 bases to trimming and J lost 0 bases; unmatched junction nucleotides: 6. The CDR3 length is 16 residues. The CDR3 loop reads CSAREASGASSYEQYF. CDR3 in DNA: TGCAGTGCTAGAGAGGCTAGCGGGGCTAGCTCCTACGAGCAGTACTTC.

The chain couples TRBV7-3 to TRBJ2-2, with TRBD1 matching over 7 bases. This CDR3 is 15 amino acids long. Germline V gene lookup returns CDR1 SGHTA and CDR2 FQGTGA. J gave up 0 bases and V 6 bases, and 4 bases lay outside the gene matches. CDR3: CASRRGLPNTGELFF. For the CDR3, the DNA is TGTGCCAGCAGAAGGGGGCTTCCGAACACCGGGGAGCTGTTTTTT.

In its sample, this clonotype was seen a few times. The CDR3 sequence: CSARVQPSNYGYTF. The CDR3 DNA reads as TGCAGTGCTAGGGTACAGCCTTCTAACTATGGCTACACCTTC. The chain uses TRBV20-1 and TRBJ1-2, with unresolved D. There are 14 residues in the CDR3. Germline-derived CDR1 and CDR2 are DFQATT and SNEGSKA (reference sequence). Trimming took off 3 bases at V and 0 bases at J, with 11 bases between the two ends.

The CDR3: CASSESTGLGTDTQYF. The CDR3 nucleotides are TGCGCCAGCAGTGAGTCGACAGGGTTAGGGACAGATACGCAGTATTTT. The V gene is TRBV10-1, the J gene TRBJ2-3; TRBD1 matches at 7 bases. This CDR3 comprises 16 residues. Trimming cost V 0 bases and J 3 bases; bases outside gene matches: 6. The germline gives CDR1 WNHNN, CDR2 SYGVQD (reference sequence).

This chain links TRBV15 with TRBJ1-4; D is perhaps TRBD1 (6 bases). CDR1 and CDR2 from the germline V gene are LNHNV and YYDKDF (reference sequence). CDR3 size: 15 residues. The V end lost 8 bases, the J end lost 3 bases, and 16 bases lay between the germline ends. The CDR3 bases are TGTGCCACCCAACCCCGACGGACAGCTAATGAAAAACTGTTTTTT. The encoded protein is CATQPRRTANEKLFF. The variable domain in full, with the rest retrieved from reference TRBV15 and TRBJ1-4, is DAMVIQNPRYQVTQFGKPVTLSCSQTLNHNVMYWYQQKSSQAPKLLFHYYDKDFNNEADTPDNFQSRRPNTSFCFLDIRSPGLGDTAMYLCATQPRRTANEKLFFGSGTQLSVL.

The chain recombines TRBV12-3 or TRBV12-4 with TRBJ2-3, with TRBD2 as a possible D gene (6 bases). Between the trimmed V and J ends, which lost 4 bases and 0 bases, there was a span of 8 bases. The CDR3 has 14 amino acids. The CDR3 sequence is CASSSRGSTDTQYF. The CDR3 coding sequence is TGTGCCAGCAGTTCCCGGGGGAGCACAGATACGCAGTATTTT.

This clonotype has only a few counts. The V and J genes are TRBV15 and TRBJ2-5; 7 bases align to TRBD1. From germline, CDR1 is LNHNV and CDR2 YYDKDF (reference sequence). V lost 3 bases and J lost 5; bases outside the gene matches: 12. CDR3 length equals 16 residues. For the CDR3, the DNA is TGTGCCACCAGCAGTAGAACAGGGGTTCGGGGTGAGACCCAGTACTTC. Its translation is CATSSRTGVRGETQYF.

The chain couples TRBV10-1 to TRBJ1-1; no firm D call. With 0 bases removed from V and 3 bases from J, the gap between germline ends came to 11 bases. Germline CDR1 reads WNHNN; CDR2 reads SYGVQD (reference sequence). The CDR3 loop spans 15 amino acids. CDR3 DNA: TGCGCCAGCAGTGAGTCGGGCAGTGAGGACACTGAAGCTTTCTTT. It encodes CASSESGSEDTEAFF.